The present T cell receptor beta chain was sequenced within a study of blood T cells in healthy people across ages. The study, taken as a whole, reports: Measured against age, TCR beta diversity per million T cells decreased in a roughly linear manner.

Primers used in a second PCR of roughly 6 to 11 cycles were a sample-barcoded 5' primer and a J-beta primer mix. Each CDR3 protein gets one entry after TCRdb re-called the 5' RACE reads with MiXCR. The table has roughly 680,000 distinct CDR3 sequences, about 21% seen once. As regards this clonotype: Its antigen is currently unknown. An end of the junction does not agree with germline; a read error may underlie this.

The TCR sequence derives from a man between 65 and 80 years old in good health. Material: blood.

The CDR3 nucleotides read TGTGCCAGCAGCCTAGCAGTTCGAACCTCGGTGTTCTTC. This sequence encodes CASSLAVRTSVFF. The chain combines TRBV7-8 with TRBJ2-1; possibly TRBD2 for D (5 bases). CDR3 length: 13 amino acids. In germline, CDR1 is SGHVS, CDR2 FQNEAQ.